These 3 T cell receptor beta chains were sequenced from one sample in a study of T cell repertoires in cytomegalovirus infection. Their antigens are not known. Using its own MiXCR run on the reads, TCRdb lists one record per CDR3 protein. The data contain approximately 990,000 distinct CDR3 sequences, around a third of them seen just once; the ten biggest clones take up over 11%. Sequencing used cultured CD8+ T cells from PBMCs, obtained from culture after CMV antigen stimulation. The receptors come from a human donor in good health (CMV status not recorded). Some clones in this sample may be carry-over from other donors' samples.

The chain joins TRBV29-1 to TRBJ2-6; possibly TRBD2 for D (5 bases). Trimming left V 0 bases short and J 0 bases short, with 9 bases between. This CDR3 has 16 amino acids. The germline V gene encodes CDR1 SQVTM and CDR2 ANQGSEA. The CDR3 loop is CSVEDGEYSGANVLTF. The CDR3 DNA reads as TGCAGCGTTGAAGATGGGGAGTACTCTGGGGCCAACGTCCTGACTTTC.

This clonotype was observed a handful of times. The genes are TRBV7-2 and TRBJ1-1, with D possibly TRBD1 on 6 matching bases. Germline V gives CDR1 SGHTA, CDR2 FQGNSA. The ends were cut back, 2 bases at V and 5 bases at J, with 12 bases in the middle. The CDR3 has 14 amino acids. CDR3 protein: CASSLPTGRTEAFF. The CDR3 nucleotides are TGTGCCAGCAGCTTACCCACAGGGAGAACTGAAGCTTTCTTT.

The genes are TRBV13 and TRBJ2-7; 8 nucleotides match TRBD2. V shed 1 base and J 2 bases; nucleotides not matched to a gene: 4. Germline CDR1 is PRHDT and CDR2 is FYEKMQ (reference sequence). The CDR3 totals 15 residues. The chain's CDR3 is CASSLVSGVTYEQYF. The CDR3 DNA follows: TGTGCCAGCAGCTTAGTTAGCGGGGTCACCTACGAGCAGTACTTC. Full variable domain (missing parts from reference TRBV13 and TRBJ2-7): AAGVIQSPRHLIKEKRETATLKCYPIPRHDTVYWYQQGPGQDPQFLISFYEKMQSDKGSIPDRFSAQQFSDYHSELNMSSLELGDSALYFCASSLVSGVTYEQYFGPGTRLTVT.